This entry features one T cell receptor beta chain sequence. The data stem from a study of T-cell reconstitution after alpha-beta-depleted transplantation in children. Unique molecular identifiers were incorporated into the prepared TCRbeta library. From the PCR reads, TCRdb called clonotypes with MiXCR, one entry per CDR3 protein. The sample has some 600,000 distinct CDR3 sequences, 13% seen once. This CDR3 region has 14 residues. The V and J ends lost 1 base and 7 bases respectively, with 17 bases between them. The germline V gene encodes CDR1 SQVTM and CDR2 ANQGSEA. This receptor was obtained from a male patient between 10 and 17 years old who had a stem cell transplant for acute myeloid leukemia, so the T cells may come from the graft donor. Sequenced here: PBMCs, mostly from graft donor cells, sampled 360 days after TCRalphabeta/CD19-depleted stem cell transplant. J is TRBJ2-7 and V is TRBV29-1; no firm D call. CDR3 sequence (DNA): TGCAGCGTTGAAGGAGATAGGGTACCCTTAGAGCAGTACTTC. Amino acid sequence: CSVEGDRVPLEQYF.